What follows are 31 T cell receptor beta chains derived from one specimen sequenced in a study of CD8 T cells in Susac syndrome. Random-hexamer reverse transcription was applied to roughly 0.5 to 1 ug RNA. Each CDR3 protein gets one entry after TCRdb re-called the immunoSEQ multiplex PCR reads with MiXCR. Of about 150,000 distinct CDR3 sequences in the sample, 90% to 95% were seen once. The specimen sequenced was CD4+ T cells from PBMCs. The origin of the receptors is a human donor with Susac syndrome.

This clonotype came up once. The chain combines TRBV19 with TRBJ1-5, with unresolved D. CDR1 is LNHDA, CDR2 SQIVND, per germline (reference sequence). The CDR3 sequence is 15 residues long. Trimming took off 10 bases at V and 0 bases at J, with 16 bases between the two ends. CDR3 nucleotide sequence: TGTGCCACCTCAAAAGACAATAATAGCAATCAGCCCCAGCATTTT. Residues: CATSKDNNSNQPQHF.

V is TRBV19 and J is TRBJ2-7; possible D gene TRBD2, 7 bases. This CDR3 spans 15 amino acids. Germline CDR1 and CDR2: LNHDA and SQIVND (reference sequence). V gave up 7 bases and J gave up 0 bases, with 16 bases separating them. The CDR3 protein is CASTPSGGSSYEQYF. The CDR3 DNA is TGTGCCAGTACCCCATCGGGGGGCTCCTCCTACGAGCAGTACTTC.

This chain joins TRBV29-1 and TRBJ1-5; possibly TRBD1 for D (5 bases). The CDR3 loop spans 13 amino acids. Germline V CDR1 and CDR2: SQVTM, ANQGSEA. Trimming stripped 4 bases from V and 7 bases from J, with 14 bases between. The CDR3 protein is CSVAGGAGQPQHF. As DNA, the CDR3 is TGCAGCGTTGCGGGAGGGGCCGGACAGCCCCAGCATTTT.

The chain combines TRBV5-8 with TRBJ1-2, with no clear D. CDR3 length: 12 amino acids. The germline CDR1 and CDR2 sequences are SGHTS and YDEGEE. V dropped 5 bases and J dropped 5 bases, with 10 bases sitting between them. CDR3 coding DNA: TGTGCCAGCAGTAATAGGGTTTATGGCTACACCTTC. Protein: CASSNRVYGYTF.

The V and J genes are TRBV24-1 and TRBJ2-7; 8 bases are shared with TRBD1. The CDR3 consists of 16 residues. Germline V gives CDR1 KGHDR, CDR2 SFDVKD. Germline trimming cut 0 bases from V and 3 bases from J; bases unmatched to any gene: 6. CDR3 in DNA: TGTGCCACCAGTGATTTGCCCAGGGGGCGGCTCTACGAGCAGTACTTC. As protein: CATSDLPRGRLYEQYF.

V usage is TRBV5-6 and J usage is TRBJ2-7; D not certain. Germline V lookup: CDR1 SGHDT, CDR2 YYEEEE. The CDR3 covers 13 residues. V was pared by 6 bases and J by 3 bases, with 13 bases between. Here the CDR3 reads CASTIRGYYEQYF. The DNA of the CDR3 is TGTGCCAGCACCATCCGAGGATACTACGAGCAGTACTTC.

The chain is built from TRBV9 and TRBJ1-1; 10 bases agree with TRBD1. V lost 2 bases to trimming and J lost 5 bases; unmatched junction nucleotides: 3. The CDR3 is 14 amino acids. Looked up from germline, CDR1 is SGDLS and CDR2 is YYNGEE. The CDR3 nucleotides are TGTGCCAGCAGCGTGGGACAGGGGAAAACTGAAGCTTTCTTT. It specifies CASSVGQGKTEAFF.

The chain joins TRBV3-1 to TRBJ1-6, with D tentatively TRBD1 (5 bases). Trimming stripped 0 bases from V and 6 bases from J, with 9 bases between. CDR1 and CDR2 from the germline V gene are LGHDT and YNNKEL (reference sequence). The CDR3 totals 15 residues. The CDR3 sequence: CASSQEGRFNSPLHF. As DNA, the CDR3 is TGTGCCAGCAGCCAAGAGGGGCGGTTTAATTCACCCCTCCACTTT.

The V and J genes are TRBV19 and TRBJ1-2, with TRBD1 as a possible D gene (5 bases). CDR3 size: 13 residues. V was pared by 10 bases and J by 8 bases, with 20 bases between. The V gene's germline CDR1 is LNHDA and CDR2 SQIVND (reference sequence). DNA for the CDR3: TGTGCCACTTCGGACACAGCTCGCTGGGGCTACACCTTC. Protein sequence: CATSDTARWGYTF.

This clonotype was seen just once. The rearrangement uses TRBV20-1 and TRBJ2-1; TRBD2 agrees at 10 bases. J was trimmed by 2 bases and V by 3 bases; bases with no gene match: 1. The CDR3 sequence is 14 residues long. Per the germline V gene, CDR1 is DFQATT and CDR2 is SNEGSKA (reference sequence). Written as DNA, the CDR3 is TGCAGTGCTAGGCTAGCGGGGGCCTACAATGAGCAGTTCTTC. Residues: CSARLAGAYNEQFF.

The chain combines TRBV6-5 with TRBJ2-1; no definite D call. V was trimmed by 0 bases and J by 5 bases, leaving 14 bases between them. The CDR3 extends over 16 amino acids. Germline loops: CDR1 MNHEY, CDR2 SVGAGI. CDR3 amino acids: CASSYSPKTLNNEQFF. DNA of the CDR3: TGTGCCAGCAGTTACTCCCCGAAAACCCTTAACAATGAGCAGTTCTTC.

The chain is built from TRBV12-3 or TRBV12-4 and TRBJ1-5; D is undetermined. V shed 8 bases and J shed 2 bases, with 10 bases lying between them. This CDR3 contains 13 residues. CDR3 coding DNA: TGTGCCAGCCTATTCGGGGGCAATCAGCCCCAGCATTTT. As protein: CASLFGGNQPQHF.

The V gene is TRBV11-2, the J gene TRBJ2-2; D is possibly TRBD2 (5 bases). CDR3 length: 15 residues. V was cut by 3 bases and J by 5 bases, with 13 bases left in between. From germline, CDR1 is SGHAT and CDR2 FQNNGV. CDR3 nucleotides: TGTGCCAGCAGCTTCGGCGGGCCTGGGACCGGGGAGCTGTTTTTT. Encoded protein: CASSFGGPGTGELFF.

The chain uses TRBV2 and TRBJ2-5, with D perhaps given as TRBD1 or TRBD2 (5 bases each). The CDR3 has 15 residues. The V end lost 5 bases, the J end lost 3 bases, and 16 bases lay between the germline ends. Germline V gives CDR1 SNHLY, CDR2 FYNNEI. CDR3 DNA: TGTGCCAGCAGTTCCCGGGACCTAAGAGAAGAGACCCAGTACTTC. It is translated as CASSSRDLREETQYF.

V gene TRBV9 combines with J gene TRBJ1-2; unclear D gene. Germline assignment: CDR1 SGDLS and CDR2 YYNGEE. The V end was cut by 4 bases, the J end by 0 bases, with 10 bases between. There are 14 residues in the CDR3. The CDR3: CASSRDLANYGYTF. The CDR3 DNA reads as TGTGCCAGCAGCCGAGATTTAGCTAACTATGGCTACACCTTC.

The J gene is TRBJ2-6, the V gene TRBV5-1, with D possibly matching TRBD2 (6 bases). V lost 0 bases to trimming and J lost 2 bases, with 9 bases between them. The germline gives CDR1 SGHRS, CDR2 YFSETQ. This CDR3 spans 16 amino acids. In DNA, the CDR3 is TGCGCCAGCAGCTTGGGGGGGGACCCTGGGGCCAACGTCCTGACTTTC. Its translation: CASSLGGDPGANVLTF.

This rearrangement joins TRBV12-3 or TRBV12-4 to TRBJ2-7, with D maybe TRBD1 (5 bases). The CDR3 is made up of 14 amino acids. With 6 bases removed from V and 3 bases from J, the gap between germline ends came to 15 bases. The CDR3 bases are TGTGCCAGCAGGTCGACAGCAGAGTTCTACGAGCAGTACTTC. Encoded protein: CASRSTAEFYEQYF.

In nucleotides, the CDR3 is TGCAGCGTTGCAGGGGCGAACACTGAAGCTTTCTTT. This sequence encodes CSVAGANTEAFF. This sequence joins TRBV29-1 and TRBJ1-1; tentatively, D is TRBD1 (6 bases). Germline CDR1 SQVTM, CDR2 ANQGSEA. The CDR3 is 12 amino acids. V was shortened by 4 bases and J by 1 base, with 7 bases between the two germline ends. The complete variable domain, with remaining parts taken from reference TRBV29-1 and TRBJ1-1, reads SAVISQKPSRDICQRGTSLTIQCQVDSQVTMMFWYRQQPGQSLTLIATANQGSEATYESGFVIDKFPISRPNLTFSTLTVSNMSPEDSSIYLCSVAGANTEAFFGQGTRLTVV.

The chain combines TRBV6-5 with TRBJ1-4; tentative D call: TRBD1 (5 bases). V dropped 8 bases and J dropped 8 bases, with 18 bases sitting between them. Per the germline V gene, CDR1 is MNHEY and CDR2 is SVGAGI. The CDR3 sequence is 14 residues long. This chain's CDR3 is CASREAGGNEKLFF. The CDR3 DNA sequence: TGTGCCAGCCGGGAGGCTGGGGGGAACGAAAAACTGTTTTTT.

This sequence joins TRBV2 and TRBJ1-1; no reliable D call. Trimming pared 4 bases from V and 11 bases from J, leaving 8 bases between. The CDR3 length is 10 residues. Germline-derived CDR1 and CDR2 are SNHLY and FYNNEI. The CDR3 nucleotides are TGTGCCAGCAGTGGAACAGACGCTTTCTTT. It translates to CASSGTDAFF.

In this sample, this clonotype turned up once. The chain links TRBV23-1 to TRBJ2-5; 7 bases are a match to TRBD2. TRBV23-1 is reported as an ORF; its role is uncertain. V trimming: 6 bases; J trimming: 5 bases; junction bases outside the gene matches: 9. The CDR3 totals 14 residues. The CDR3 protein is CASRASPGGETQYF. The CDR3 DNA follows: TGCGCCAGCAGAGCATCGCCCGGGGGGGAGACCCAGTACTTC.

With respect to this clonotype: At one boundary the junction diverges from the germline segment, which might be a read error. The V gene is TRBV20-1, the J gene TRBJ2-5, with D tentatively TRBD1 (5 bases). Germline CDR1 DFQATT, CDR2 SNEGSKA (reference sequence). CDR3 length: 14 amino acids. This chain's CDR3 is CSAIPPRVQETQYF. The CDR3 DNA reads as TGCAGTGCTATACCGCCCAGGGTCCAAGAGACCCAATACTTC.

The chain is built from TRBV29-1 and TRBJ2-2; no firm D call. V gave up 6 bases and J gave up 6 bases, with 8 bases separating them. Germline CDR1 and CDR2: SQVTM and ANQGSEA. This CDR3 spans 11 amino acids. CDR3 DNA: TGCAGCGTATCCTGGGCCGGGGAGCTGTTTTTT. Its protein is CSVSWAGELFF.

The CDR3 region is CASSLRRGEKLFF. CDR3 bases: TGCGCCAGCAGCTTGCGGCGGGGTGAAAAACTGTTTTTT. J is TRBJ1-4 and V is TRBV5-1, with D uncertain. This CDR3 has 13 amino acids. Germline assignment: CDR1 SGHRS and CDR2 YFSETQ. With 1 base removed from V and 7 bases from J, the gap between germline ends came to 8 bases.

The chain recombines TRBV5-4 with TRBJ2-1; D ambiguous. CDR1 is SGHNT, CDR2 YYREEE, per germline (reference sequence). CDR3 size: 12 residues. V lost 0 bases to trimming and J lost 10 bases, with 8 bases between them. This chain's CDR3 is CASSLAASEQFF. CDR3 nucleotide sequence: TGTGCCAGCAGCTTGGCAGCGAGCGAGCAGTTCTTC.

V is TRBV9 and J is TRBJ2-7, with 12 bases identical to TRBD2. From germline, CDR1 is SGDLS and CDR2 YYNGEE. J lost 6 bases, V lost 2 bases, and 9 bases had no gene match. The CDR3 length is 16 residues. The CDR3 protein is CASSVFSSGGASEQYF. For the CDR3, the DNA is TGTGCCAGCAGCGTCTTCTCTAGCGGGGGGGCCTCCGAGCAGTACTTC.

The rearrangement joins TRBV7-2 to TRBJ1-2; 7 bases align to TRBD1. CDR3 length: 14 amino acids. In germline, CDR1 is SGHTA, CDR2 FQGNSA. Trimming cost V 5 bases and J 5 bases; bases outside gene matches: 8. The CDR3 region has the DNA TGTGCCAGCAGCGACCGGACAGGAACGTATGGCTACACCTTC. It yields the protein CASSDRTGTYGYTF.

The V and J genes are TRBV29-1 and TRBJ1-2; TRBD1 might be the D (5 bases). CDR3 length equals 15 residues. V lost 0 bases to trimming and J lost 8 bases, with 19 bases between them. Germline lookup yields CDR1 SQVTM and CDR2 ANQGSEA. The CDR3 DNA follows: TGCAGCGTTGAAGAATCAGTGGGGCGGAGGAGAGGCTACACCTTC. Its translation is CSVEESVGRRRGYTF. Together with reference TRBV29-1 and TRBJ1-2, the CDR3 gives the full variable domain: SAVISQKPSRDICQRGTSLTIQCQVDSQVTMMFWYRQQPGQSLTLIATANQGSEATYESGFVIDKFPISRPNLTFSTLTVSNMSPEDSSIYLCSVEESVGRRRGYTFGSGTRLTVV.

The CDR3 DNA sequence: TGTGCCAGTAGTGTACAGGGTCTCGAGCAGTACTTC. It yields the protein CASSVQGLEQYF. The V gene is TRBV19, the J gene TRBJ2-7; a possible D gene is TRBD1 (6 bases). V lost 5 bases and J lost 6, with 11 bases in between. CDR3 length equals 12 residues. Germline V gene lookup returns CDR1 LNHDA and CDR2 SQIVND (reference sequence).

This sequence joins TRBV29-1 and TRBJ2-5; no firm D call. With 6 bases removed from V and 2 bases from J, the gap between germline ends came to 10 bases. The germline gives CDR1 SQVTM, CDR2 ANQGSEA. The CDR3 runs to 12 residues. CDR3 sequence (DNA): TGCAGCGTCCCTTTGGGGCAAGAGACCCAGTACTTC. Protein sequence: CSVPLGQETQYF.

The J gene is TRBJ1-6, the V gene TRBV12-3 or TRBV12-4, with 10 bases lining up with TRBD1. The V segment lost 3 bases and the J segment 7 bases; nucleotides outside the gene matches: 6. The CDR3 loop spans 16 amino acids. CDR3 nucleotide sequence: TGTGCCAGCAGTTTCTCAGCGGGACAGGGGAATTCACCCCTCCACTTT. Amino acid sequence: CASSFSAGQGNSPLHF.